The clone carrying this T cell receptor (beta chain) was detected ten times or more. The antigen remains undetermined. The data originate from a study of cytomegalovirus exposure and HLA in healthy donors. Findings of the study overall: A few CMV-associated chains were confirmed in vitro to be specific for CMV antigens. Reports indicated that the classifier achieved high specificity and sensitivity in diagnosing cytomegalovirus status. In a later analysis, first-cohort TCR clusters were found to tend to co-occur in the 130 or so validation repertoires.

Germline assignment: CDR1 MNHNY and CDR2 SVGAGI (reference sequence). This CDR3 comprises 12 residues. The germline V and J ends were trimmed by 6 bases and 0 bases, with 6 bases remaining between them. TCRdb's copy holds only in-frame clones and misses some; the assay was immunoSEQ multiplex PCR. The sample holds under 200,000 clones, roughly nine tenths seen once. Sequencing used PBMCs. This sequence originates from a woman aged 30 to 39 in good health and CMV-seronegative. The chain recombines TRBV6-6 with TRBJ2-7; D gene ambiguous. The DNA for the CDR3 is TGTGCCAGCAGCCCCAGCTCCTACGAGCAGTACTTC. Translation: CASSPSSYEQYF.